This entry lists 25 T cell receptor beta chains sequenced from one sample in a study of OX40 agonist ivuxolimab in advanced cancers. Clones were read by immunoSEQ multiplex PCR, and TCRdb kept only the in-frame ones, dropping some. The sample has 73,000 or so clones; about 81% are singletons. Specimen: CD4+ or CD8+ T cells sorted from blood, collected in a trial of the OX40 agonist ivuxolimab. These receptors were collected from an adult with an advanced solid tumor such as melanoma, head and neck, liver or kidney cancer.

The chain is built from TRBV11-2 and TRBJ2-5; D not certain. The germline V gene has CDR1 SGHAT and CDR2 FQNNGV. Trimming shortened V by 1 base and J by 3 bases, and 3 bases separated the two germline ends. The length of the CDR3 is 12 residues. In nucleotides, the CDR3 is TGTGCCAGCAGCTTAGTCAAAGAGACCCAGTACTTC. Translated, it gives CASSLVKETQYF.

This chain connects TRBV2 to TRBJ1-1; D is unresolved. Trimming cost V 4 bases and J 1 base, with 7 bases left between them. This CDR3 is 13 amino acids long. CDR1 and CDR2 from the germline V gene are SNHLY and FYNNEI. The CDR3 DNA is TGTGCCAGCAGTGTAGCGGGGAACACTGAAGCTTTCTTT. The encoded protein is CASSVAGNTEAFF.

This clone is labeled medium-sized. The chain carries TRBV7-9 and TRBJ2-5, with a possible D match to TRBD2 (6 bases). V dropped 7 bases and J dropped 7 bases, with 16 bases sitting between them. The CDR3 sequence is 13 residues long. Per the germline V gene, CDR1 is SEHNR and CDR2 is FQNEAQ (reference sequence). Here the CDR3 reads CASIHRDGRTQYF. The CDR3 bases are TGTGCCAGCATACACCGGGACGGGAGGACCCAGTACTTC.

The rearrangement links TRBV19 to TRBJ2-1; D remains unclear. Germline-derived CDR1 and CDR2 are LNHDA and SQIVND (reference sequence). Between the trimmed V and J ends, which lost 1 base and 2 bases, there was a span of 9 bases. The CDR3 has 15 residues. CDR3 in DNA: TGTGCCAGTAGTATAGCGGACCGGCCCTACAATGAGCAGTTCTTC. This gives the protein CASSIADRPYNEQFF.

The CDR3: CASSPRGRVGFGELFF. The DNA for the CDR3 is TGTGCCAGCAGCCCCAGGGGGCGTGTGGGTTTCGGGGAGCTGTTTTTT. The chain carries TRBV7-8 and TRBJ2-2, with 8 nucleotides matching TRBD1. The CDR3 spans 16 residues. Germline V gene data show CDR1 as SGHVS and CDR2 as FQNEAQ. V was clipped by 5 bases and J by 7 bases; unmatched bases: 12.

This clone was detected once. This chain joins TRBV5-8 and TRBJ1-1; the match to TRBD1 covers 7 bases. After removal of 1 base from V and 1 base from J, the junction contained 7 bases not matched to a gene. From germline, CDR1 is SGHTS and CDR2 YDEGEE. The CDR3 sequence is 16 residues long. CDR3: CASSLIHRGPNTEAFF. In nucleotides, the CDR3 is TGTGCCAGCAGCTTGATCCACAGGGGCCCGAACACTGAAGCTTTCTTT.

CDR3 sequence: CASRGTSDTGELFF. CDR3 nucleotides: TGTGCCAGCAGGGGGACGTCGGACACCGGGGAGCTGTTTTTT. The V and J genes are TRBV6-5 and TRBJ2-2; D could derive from TRBD1 or TRBD2 (5 bases each). Per the germline V gene, CDR1 is MNHEY and CDR2 is SVGAGI. CDR3 size: 14 residues. Trimming took 6 bases from V and 3 from J, leaving 11 bases between them.

Only one count was recorded for this clone. V gene TRBV5-1 combines with J gene TRBJ1-6; 7 nucleotides align to TRBD1. The germline V gene has CDR1 SGHRS and CDR2 YFSETQ. V lost 2 bases to trimming and J lost 7 bases; unmatched junction nucleotides: 3. The CDR3 extends over 14 amino acids. CDR3 region: CASSLGTENSPLHF. CDR3 in DNA: TGCGCCAGCAGCTTAGGGACAGAGAATTCACCCCTCCACTTT.

Here the CDR3 DNA reads TGTGCCAGTAGTTCCAGGGGCGGGGGTTACTACGAGCAGTACTTC. As protein: CASSSRGGGYYEQYF. The J gene is TRBJ2-7, the V gene TRBV19; D is perhaps TRBD2 (7 bases). The CDR3 totals 15 residues. The V and J ends lost 5 bases and 3 bases respectively, with 17 bases between them. Germline V gene data show CDR1 as LNHDA and CDR2 as SQIVND (reference sequence).

This clone is medium-sized. The chain is built from TRBV2 and TRBJ1-2; D remains unclear. The CDR3 spans 10 residues. Per germline, CDR1 SNHLY and CDR2 FYNNEI. V gave up 6 bases and J gave up 8 bases, with 7 bases separating them. CDR3 DNA sequence: TGTGCCAGCAGGCAGGAGGGCTACACCTTC. Its translation: CASRQEGYTF.

J is TRBJ2-5 and V is TRBV7-2; D is perhaps TRBD2 (6 bases). CDR1 SGHTA and CDR2 FQGNSA come from the germline V gene. Trimming shortened V by 1 base and J by 1 base, and 13 bases separated the two germline ends. This CDR3 region has 16 residues. The CDR3 DNA reads as TGTGCCAGCAGCTTAGGATGGGGGGTGAGCCAAGAGACCCAGTACTTC. Translating it yields CASSLGWGVSQETQYF.

The gene calls are TRBV5-1 and TRBJ1-3; D not certain. CDR3 length equals 17 residues. V shed 4 bases and J shed 2 bases, with 19 bases lying between them. Per germline, CDR1 SGHRS and CDR2 YFSETQ. The CDR3 DNA reads TGCGCCAGCAGCGTCGCTAGTGGCGGTGTTACTGGAAACACCATATATTTT. As protein: CASSVASGGVTGNTIYF.

V usage is TRBV4-3 and J usage is TRBJ1-1; D possibly corresponds to TRBD1 (6 bases). In germline, CDR1 is LGHNA, CDR2 YSLEER. V lost 1 base and J lost 0, with 6 bases in between. The CDR3 has 14 amino acids. CDR3: CASSQGTVNTEAFF. In nucleotides, the CDR3 is TGCGCCAGCAGCCAAGGGACAGTGAACACTGAAGCTTTCTTT.

This clone was seen only once. This chain connects TRBV7-6 to TRBJ2-7, with 7 bases fitting TRBD2. CDR3 size: 13 residues. The V gene end was trimmed by 3 bases and the J gene end by 3 bases; junction bases not matched to a gene: 2. Germline V lookup: CDR1 SGHVS, CDR2 FNYEAQ. The CDR3 DNA reads TGTGCCAGCAGCTTCGGGAGGAGCTACGAGCAGTACTTC. Translating it yields CASSFGRSYEQYF.

This clone was observed once. J is TRBJ2-2 and V is TRBV7-8; TRBD2 agrees at 10 bases. Germline CDR1 is SGHVS and CDR2 is FQNEAQ. CDR3 size: 18 residues. After removal of 6 bases from V and 2 bases from J, the junction contained 12 bases not matched to a gene. CDR3 sequence reads: CASSLRGQRGGNTGELFF. The CDR3 bases are TGTGCCAGCAGTCTCCGAGGGCAGCGGGGGGGAAACACCGGGGAGCTGTTTTTT.

In regard to this clone: This same CDR3 is encoded by further DNA sequences in the sample. V gene TRBV7-3 combines with J gene TRBJ2-2, with D possibly being TRBD2 (6 bases). The V end lost 1 base, the J end lost 4 bases, and 10 bases lay between the germline ends. The CDR3 covers 15 residues. The germline V gene has CDR1 SGHTA and CDR2 FQGTGA. This CDR3 reads CASSLMGGGTGELFF. Here the CDR3 DNA reads TGTGCCAGCAGCTTAATGGGGGGTGGCACCGGGGAGCTGTTTTTT.

The chain joins TRBV28 to TRBJ2-7; 9 bases are shared with TRBD2. Trimming removed 6 bases from V and 3 bases from J; junction bases left unmatched: 3. Germline-derived CDR1 and CDR2 are MDHEN and SYDVKM. The CDR3 covers 13 residues. The CDR3: CASSRGRGYEQYF. The CDR3 DNA reads as TGTGCCAGCAGCCGCGGGAGGGGCTACGAGCAGTACTTC.

The gene calls are TRBV6-6 and TRBJ1-2, with D uncertain. The CDR3 has 11 amino acids. Germline V CDR1 and CDR2: MNHNY, SVGAGI (reference sequence). Trimming left V 10 bases short and J 4 bases short, with 10 bases between. The CDR3 DNA reads as TGTGCCACCGACGGATTCTATGGCTACACCTTC. It translates to CATDGFYGYTF.

CDR3 sequence: CASRSEPGQGSEQYF. Written as DNA, the CDR3 is TGTGCCAGCAGATCCGAGCCGGGACAGGGGTCCGAGCAGTACTTC. The J gene is TRBJ2-7, the V gene TRBV5-4; the match to TRBD1 covers 10 bases. V dropped 5 bases and J dropped 6; count of bases not matched to a gene: 11. The germline gives CDR1 SGHNT, CDR2 YYREEE (reference sequence). The length of the CDR3 is 15 residues.

The chain links TRBV11-3 to TRBJ1-1; possible D gene TRBD1, 6 bases. Trimming left V 5 bases short and J 4 bases short, with 11 bases between. The CDR3 sequence is 13 residues long. Germline CDR1 is SGHNT and CDR2 is YENEEA. The CDR3 is CASSPRGGTEAFF. CDR3 nucleotide sequence: TGTGCCAGCAGCCCTAGGGGGGGCACTGAAGCTTTCTTT. Together with reference TRBV11-3 and TRBJ1-1, the CDR3 gives the full variable domain: EAGVVQSPRYKIIEKKQPVAFWCNPISGHNTLYWYLQNLGQGPELLIRYENEEAVDDSQLPKDRFSAERLKGVDSTLKIQPAELGDSAVYLCASSPRGGTEAFFGQGTRLTVV.

The sample holds a few counts of this clone. This sequence joins TRBV30 and TRBJ1-2; 8 nucleotides align to TRBD1. The V and J ends lost 0 bases and 5 bases, in that order; junction bases with no gene match: 2. There are 13 residues in the CDR3. The V gene's germline CDR1 is GTSNPN and CDR2 SVGIG (reference sequence). CDR3 amino acids: CAWSVGTGYGYTF. CDR3 in DNA: TGTGCCTGGAGTGTAGGGACAGGTTATGGCTACACCTTC.

The chain combines TRBV15 with TRBJ1-2; maybe TRBD1 (6 bases). V lost 0 bases and J 8 bases, leaving 19 bases between the germline ends. There are 16 residues in the CDR3. Per the germline V gene, CDR1 is LNHNV and CDR2 is YYDKDF (reference sequence). As DNA, the CDR3 is TGTGCCACCAGCAGAGATCAAATACGGACAGAGAGGGGCTACACCTTC. Its translation is CATSRDQIRTERGYTF.

This rearrangement joins TRBV9 to TRBJ2-3; 10 positions agree with TRBD2. The V segment lost 3 bases and the J segment 9 bases; nucleotides outside the gene matches: 4. The CDR3 sequence is 13 residues long. Germline assignment: CDR1 SGDLS and CDR2 YYNGEE. As DNA, the CDR3 is TGTGCCAGCAGCGAGCGACTAGCGGGCACGCAGTATTTT. It yields the protein CASSERLAGTQYF.

The chain links TRBV5-4 to TRBJ2-1; D not resolved. Per germline, CDR1 SGHNT and CDR2 YYREEE (reference sequence). CDR3 length: 15 amino acids. V was pared by 1 base and J by 6 bases, with 14 bases between. This CDR3 is CASSLRPPLRNEQFF. The CDR3 DNA reads TGTGCCAGCAGCTTGCGACCCCCGTTGCGCAATGAGCAGTTCTTC.

CDR3 amino acids: CASSLATGELFF. CDR3 in DNA: TGTGCCAGCAGCTTAGCAACCGGGGAGCTGTTTTTT. This chain joins TRBV7-8 and TRBJ2-2; D is unclear. V was pared by 0 bases and J by 5 bases, with 1 base between. Germline V gene sequence: CDR1 SGHVS, CDR2 FQNEAQ. The CDR3 extends over 12 amino acids.